These 22 T cell receptor beta chains share one sample of origin, sequenced in a study of blood T cells in healthy people across ages (dated by TCRdb to the mid-2010s). The library was prepared using 5' RACE. These reads were obtained on an Illumina HiSeq 2500. A second PCR of about 7 to 12 cycles was run with a J-beta primer mix and a sample-barcoded 5' primer. Clones were called with MiXCR by TCRdb after fastp trimmed the public reads at Q25, and only in-frame beta chains were retained. CDR3 protein sequences are deduplicated, and each keeps its most common genes and DNA. The sample profile shows almost 1 million distinct CDR3 sequences; just over 50% of them were found once. The biggest ten clones account for about 20% of the sample. What was sequenced was blood. The source of these receptors is a woman aged 55-70 years in good health.

V gene TRBV7-6 combines with J gene TRBJ2-1; 7 bases are shared with TRBD2. CDR1 SGHVS and CDR2 FNYEAQ come from the germline V gene. This CDR3 is built from 15 residues. J gave up 6 bases and V 3 bases, and 8 bases lay outside the gene matches. The chain's CDR3 is CASSLGLAALNEQFF. CDR3 nucleotide sequence: TGTGCCAGCAGCTTGGGTCTAGCGGCCCTCAATGAGCAGTTCTTC.

This chain uses TRBV20-1 with TRBJ2-7; 9 bases fit TRBD1. J lost 6 bases, V lost 6 bases, and 12 bases had no gene match. CDR1 DFQATT and CDR2 SNEGSKA come from the germline V gene (reference sequence). The CDR3 has 14 amino acids. The CDR3 here is CSAKQGTGPAEQYF. In DNA form, the CDR3 reads TGCAGTGCAAAGCAAGGGACAGGGCCAGCCGAGCAGTACTTC.

Notes on this clonotype: At one of its ends the junction is not consistent with the germline gene, which may arise from a read error. The rearrangement links TRBV7-2 to TRBJ2-5, with 10 bases matching TRBD2. The CDR3 is 14 residues long. Germline V gene data show CDR1 as SGHTA and CDR2 as FQGNSA. CDR3 DNA sequence: TGTGCCCGCAGCCCAGGACTAGCGGAAGAGACCCAGTACTTC. It translates to CARSPGLAEETQYF.

The rearrangement uses TRBV11-2 and TRBJ2-3; TRBD2 aligns across 9 bases. This CDR3 has 17 residues. V shed 2 bases, J shed 4 bases, and the junction held 10 bases outside the gene matches. Germline assignment: CDR1 SGHAT and CDR2 FQNNGV. In nucleotides, the CDR3 is TGTGCCAGCAGCTTAAGGGGGACTAGCCTGGAGGCAGATACGCAGTATTTT. Protein product: CASSLRGTSLEADTQYF. Looking up the rest from reference TRBV11-2 and TRBJ2-3 gives the full variable domain: EAGVAQSPRYKIIEKRQSVAFWCNPISGHATLYWYQQILGQGPKLLIQFQNNGVVDDSQLPKDRFSAERLKGVDSTLKIQPAKLEDSAVYLCASSLRGTSLEADTQYFGPGTRLTVL.

V gene TRBV7-8 combines with J gene TRBJ1-5; D might be TRBD1 (5 bases). CDR3 size: 13 residues. CDR1 and CDR2 (germline): SGHVS, FQNEAQ. V lost 5 bases, J lost 5 bases, and 10 bases lay in between. CDR3 residues: CASSRTRDQPQHF. CDR3 nucleotide sequence: TGTGCCAGCAGCCGGACACGAGATCAGCCCCAGCATTTT.

The sample holds one count of this clonotype. The V call is TRBV12-3 or TRBV12-4, the J call TRBJ2-1; D is unclear. Trimming removed 7 bases from V and 8 bases from J, with 18 bases in between. This CDR3 has 14 residues. The CDR3 coding sequence is TGTGCCAGCAACACCGCCGGTAGTGGGTATGAGCAGTTCTTC. It translates to CASNTAGSGYEQFF.

The rearrangement uses TRBV20-1 and TRBJ2-5, with 7 positions matching TRBD2. This CDR3 has 15 amino acids. Germline-derived CDR1 and CDR2 are DFQATT and SNEGSKA (reference sequence). With V trimmed by 0 bases and J by 4 bases, 8 bases remained unmatched. This CDR3 reads CSARDGRDYGETQYF. The CDR3 DNA follows: TGCAGTGCTAGAGATGGGAGGGACTATGGAGAGACCCAGTACTTC.

This clonotype was counted only a few times. This chain connects TRBV9 to TRBJ2-1, with D hard to call. Germline V gene data show CDR1 as SGDLS and CDR2 as YYNGEE. Trimming took 1 base from V and 8 from J, leaving 4 bases between them. The CDR3 is 11 residues long. As DNA, the CDR3 is TGTGCCAGCAGCGTATCCGATGAGCAGTTCTTC. Its translation: CASSVSDEQFF.

This chain joins TRBV7-9 and TRBJ2-1; 7 bases line up with TRBD2. Losses at the gene ends were 1 base for V and 3 bases for J; bases not matched to a gene: 6. The length of the CDR3 is 16 residues. CDR1 and CDR2 (germline): SEHNR, FQNEAQ (reference sequence). This CDR3 is CASSLVERDNYNEQFF. CDR3 nucleotide sequence: TGTGCCAGCAGCTTAGTTGAGCGGGATAACTACAATGAGCAGTTCTTC.

About this clonotype itself: Sequence at one end of the junction differs from germline and may be a read error. This sequence joins TRBV9 and TRBJ2-5, with D possibly matching TRBD2 (5 bases). This CDR3 has 14 residues. Germline V gene sequence: CDR1 SGDLS, CDR2 YYNGEE. CDR3 DNA: TGTGCCAGCAACGTACGGGGTGGCGGGGAGACCCAGTACTTC. Translated: CASNVRGGGETQYF.

This chain connects TRBV2 to TRBJ1-1; TRBD1 might be the D (5 bases). V was trimmed by 5 bases and J by 3 bases, leaving 16 bases between them. Germline values: CDR1 SNHLY, CDR2 FYNNEI. The CDR3 has 15 residues. The CDR3: CASSYDGDSDTEAFF. The CDR3 region has the DNA TGTGCCAGCAGTTATGATGGCGACAGTGACACTGAAGCTTTCTTT.

CDR3 sequence: CASSPRQYTEAFF. The CDR3 DNA follows: TGTGCCAGCAGTCCGCGACAGTACACTGAAGCTTTCTTT. The rearrangement joins TRBV6-2 or TRBV6-3 to TRBJ1-1; D might be TRBD1 (5 bases). From germline, CDR1 is MNHEY and CDR2 SVGEGT. This CDR3 region has 13 residues. V lost 5 bases to trimming and J lost 3 bases, with 10 bases between them.

The CDR3 spells CASSHRDRLTDTQYF. The DNA of the CDR3 is TGTGCCAGCAGCCACCGGGACAGACTCACAGATACGCAGTATTTT. The chain couples TRBV7-9 to TRBJ2-3; 7 bases agree with TRBD1. With V trimmed by 5 bases and J by 2 bases, 7 bases remained unmatched. The CDR3 extends over 15 amino acids. The germline V gene has CDR1 SEHNR and CDR2 FQNEAQ (reference sequence).

The genes are TRBV4-1 and TRBJ2-5; D is unclear. Trimming removed 3 bases at V and 11 bases at J, with 19 bases between. The CDR3 has 14 residues. Germline V gene sequence: CDR1 MGHRA, CDR2 YSYEKL. As DNA, the CDR3 is TGCGCCAGCAGCCACCCGTCTAGGGTTGAAGAGCAGTACTTC. Its protein is CASSHPSRVEEQYF.

The chain carries TRBV20-1 and TRBJ2-1; 9 bases align to TRBD2. CDR1 DFQATT and CDR2 SNEGSKA come from the germline V gene (reference sequence). Unmatched junction bases numbered 12, after V lost 5 bases and J lost 4 bases. The CDR3 consists of 16 residues. The CDR3 nucleotides read TGCAGTGCTCCTTCTTTTGCGACTAGCGGTTACAATGAGCAGTTCTTC. It is translated as CSAPSFATSGYNEQFF.

CDR3 residues: CASSGPYQETQYF. CDR3 sequence (DNA): TGTGCCAGCAGCGGCCCGTACCAAGAGACCCAGTACTTC. The chain recombines TRBV7-6 with TRBJ2-5; the D is unclear. Germline V gives CDR1 SGHVS, CDR2 FNYEAQ. The V gene lost 5 bases and the J gene lost 0 bases, with 7 bases spanning the gap. The CDR3 spans 13 residues.

Remarks on this clonotype: This could be a read error, since a much larger clone is one nucleotide away. V is TRBV5-1 and J is TRBJ2-7; 7 nucleotides agree with TRBD1. The CDR3 extends over 14 amino acids. Germline V gene lookup returns CDR1 SGHRS and CDR2 YFSETQ. Losses at the gene ends were 3 bases for V and 6 bases for J; bases not matched to a gene: 9. The CDR3 protein is CASSSTGRGCEQYF. The CDR3 nucleotides read TGCGCCAGCAGCTCGACAGGGAGAGGCTGCGAGCAGTACTTC.

The J gene is TRBJ2-7, the V gene TRBV6-2 or TRBV6-3; D not resolved. This CDR3 region has 14 residues. Trimming pared 1 base from V and 5 bases from J, leaving 12 bases between. CDR1 is MNHEY, CDR2 SVGEGT, per germline. CDR3: CASSYWLFAHEQYF. For the CDR3, the DNA is TGTGCCAGCAGTTACTGGCTCTTCGCACACGAGCAGTACTTC.

The rearrangement uses TRBV20-1 and TRBJ2-5; TRBD2 matches 9 bases. Trimming at V came to 3 bases and at J to 2 bases, leaving 7 bases not matched to a gene. This CDR3 region has 15 residues. The germline V gene encodes CDR1 DFQATT and CDR2 SNEGSKA (reference sequence). DNA for the CDR3: TGCAGTGCTAGCCGCGGGGGGGGCAGACAAGAGACCCAGTACTTC. Amino acid sequence: CSASRGGGRQETQYF.

The rearrangement uses TRBV28 and TRBJ2-3; D possibly corresponds to TRBD2 (5 bases). The CDR3 runs 15 residues. Germline loops: CDR1 MDHEN, CDR2 SYDVKM. The germline V and J ends were trimmed by 5 bases and 1 base, with 13 bases remaining between them. CDR3 residues: CASSPMLSGTDTQYF. The CDR3 DNA sequence: TGTGCCAGCAGTCCTATGCTTAGCGGCACAGATACGCAGTATTTT.

This clonotype has a handful of counts. J is TRBJ2-3 and V is TRBV13; D perhaps matches TRBD2 (5 bases). The CDR3 extends over 15 amino acids. Germline CDR1 reads PRHDT; CDR2 reads FYEKMQ (reference sequence). V was shortened by 6 bases and J by 1 base, with 14 bases between the two germline ends. The CDR3 region has the DNA TGTGCCAGCAGAATTACTAGTGGGCGCACAGATACGCAGTATTTT. Residues: CASRITSGRTDTQYF.

The chain is built from TRBV3-1 and TRBJ2-7, with 9 bases that match TRBD2. Gene TRBJ2-5 matches the end of the DNA better, so the J call may be wrong. There are 18 residues in the CDR3. Germline V gene lookup returns CDR1 LGHDT and CDR2 YNNKEL (reference sequence). Here the CDR3 DNA reads TGTGCCAGCAGCCACTCAGTGGGGGCTAGCGGGGAGGATGAGACCCAGTACTTC. Its translation is CASSHSVGASGEDETQYF.